This paragraph covers one T cell receptor (beta chain) sequence. This clone appeared many times. The antigen this receptor binds is unknown. No qualities accompany the bases; no much larger clone lies one base away. The library was prepared using PCR. The sequencer listed for this sample is Illumina HiSeq 4000. The TCR beta-chain CDR3 region of each patient was profiled by high-throughput sequencing. Per the authors' processing: A classifier to discriminate distant-metastatic papillary thyroid cancer patients was built from CDR3 differences across clinicopathological groups. Repertoire diversity was assessed with the Shannon index, and tumor-blood repertoire similarity with the Morisita-Horn index. In TCRdb, the public reads were trimmed at Q25 with fastp and aligned with MiXCR, with productive beta chains retained. The V and J calls come from TCRdb's annotation, not from the publication. Within this sample are about 41,000 clones, with approximately 24% of them counted one time only. The ten largest clones capture around 15% of the sample.

This sample is drawn from a study of metastatic and nonmetastatic thyroid tumors (dated by TCRdb to between 2020 and 2021). About the full investigation: For patients with malignant and with benign thyroid disease, the researchers compared repertoires between peripheral blood samples and tumor or nodule tissue samples.

Clipping removes 5 bases from V and 5 bases from J, with 9 as the unmatched junction base count. The CDR3 measures 16 amino acids from cysteine to phenylalanine. CDR3 DNA is the only sequence kept; it has 48 bases, read in frame from the first base. Per the germline V gene (reference sequence), DFQATT is the CDR1 and SNEGSKA is the CDR2. Broader findings and caveats from the paper: TCR beta diversity was reported as significantly higher in malignant tumors than in benign nodules, in both blood and tumor samples.

None of the patients had been given any treatment before thyroid surgery. Patient clinical samples collected from about 2011 to 2018 were retrospectively analysed using T-cell receptor beta sequencing. Input material: tumor tissue. The chain links TRBV20-1 with TRBJ2-3; a stretch of 14 junction bases matches TRBD2. The receptor's source is a female donor with papillary thyroid cancer or a benign thyroid nodule (not recorded which). Some clones in this sample may be carry-over from other donors' samples. The CDR3 protein: CSADQGLAGAQDTQYF. The DNA reads as follows: TGCAGTGCTGACCAGGGACTAGCGGGAGCACAAGATACGCAGTATTTT.